This T cell receptor (beta chain) was documented in a study of identical twins. Study-level findings and limits: Zero-insertion findings could be partly confounded by invariant cells (MAIT and iNKT cells).

TCRdb processed the 5' RACE reads anew with MiXCR; each CDR3 protein has one entry. The sample includes around 670,000 distinct CDR3 sequences, roughly 6.2% seen only once; the top ten take 1.5% to 2%. This clonotype was seen only a few times. What it binds is unknown. The V segment lost 8 bases and the J segment 3 bases; nucleotides outside the gene matches: 17. The germline gives CDR1 MNHEY, CDR2 SVGEGT. This CDR3 has 19 amino acids. The receptor's source is a young man in good health. Sequenced material: naive T cells sorted from blood. The chain links TRBV6-2 or TRBV6-3 to TRBJ1-5, with 12 bases identical to TRBD1. This CDR3 reads CASSRVGQGAEVFNQPQHF. The CDR3, as DNA: TGTGCCAGCTCTCGCGTGGGACAGGGGGCAGAAGTGTTCAATCAGCCCCAGCATTTT.